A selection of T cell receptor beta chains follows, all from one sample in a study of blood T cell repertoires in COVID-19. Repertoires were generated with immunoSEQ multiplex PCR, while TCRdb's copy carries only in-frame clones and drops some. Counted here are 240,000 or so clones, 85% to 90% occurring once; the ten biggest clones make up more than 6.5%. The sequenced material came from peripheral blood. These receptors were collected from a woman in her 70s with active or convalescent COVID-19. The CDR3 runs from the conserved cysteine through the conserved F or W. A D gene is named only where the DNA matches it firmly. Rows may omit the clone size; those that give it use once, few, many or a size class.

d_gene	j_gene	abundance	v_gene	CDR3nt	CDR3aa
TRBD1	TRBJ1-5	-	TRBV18	TGTGCCAGCTCACCGGGACAGAATAGCAATCAGCCCCAGCATTTT	CASSPGQNSNQPQHF
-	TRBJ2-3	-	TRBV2	TGTGCCAGCAGCATCACAGATACGCAGTATTTT	CASSITDTQYF
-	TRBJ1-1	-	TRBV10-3	TGTGCCATCAGTGATAGGGGGGGCACTGAAGCTTTCTTT	CAISDRGGTEAFF
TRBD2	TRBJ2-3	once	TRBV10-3	TGTGCCATCAGTGAGGCGGGGGGGCTCGGAGATACGCAGTATTTT	CAISEAGGLGDTQYF
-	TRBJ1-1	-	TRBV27	TGTGCCAGCAGTGTACAGGGGAACACTGAAGCTTTCTTT	CASSVQGNTEAFF
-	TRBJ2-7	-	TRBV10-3	TGTGCCATCAGTGAGTCAGAGGCCTCTTTAGAGCAGTACTTC	CAISESEASLEQYF
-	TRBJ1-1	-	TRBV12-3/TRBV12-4	TGTGCCAGCAGTCTTAGGGGGGAAGCTTTCTTT	CASSLRGEAFF
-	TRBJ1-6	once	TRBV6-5	TGTGCCAGCAGTTACCGGCCAGGGGCTAATTCACCCCTCCACTTT	CASSYRPGANSPLHF
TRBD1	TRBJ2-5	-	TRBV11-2	TGTGCCAGCAGCTTAGGGGGACAGGGAGAGACCCAGTACTTC	CASSLGGQGETQYF
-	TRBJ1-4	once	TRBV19	TGTGCCAGTAGCCGTACAGGGTCAACTAATGAAAAACTGTTTTTT	CASSRTGSTNEKLFF
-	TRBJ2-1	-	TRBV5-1	TGCGCCAGCAGGAAACAGGGTGGTGAGCAGTTCTTC	CASRKQGGEQFF
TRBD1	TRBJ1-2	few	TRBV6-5	TGTGCCAGCAGTCTGACAGGGGTCGGCTATGGCTACACCTTC	CASSLTGVGYGYTF
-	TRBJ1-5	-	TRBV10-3	TGTGCCATCAGCCAAGAAGGGGGCAATCAGCCCCAGCATTTT	CAISQEGGNQPQHF
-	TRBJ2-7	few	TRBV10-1	TGCGCCAGCAGTGATTTGGGGGGGCTACCAGCCTACGAGCAGTACTTC	CASSDLGGLPAYEQYF
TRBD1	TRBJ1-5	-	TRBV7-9	TGTGCCAGCAGCATGACAGGGAACGATCAGCCCCAGCATTTT	CASSMTGNDQPQHF
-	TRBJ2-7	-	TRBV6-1	TGTGCCAGCAGTGAAAACCCCTCCGTCAGCTCCTACGAGCAGTACTTC	CASSENPSVSSYEQYF
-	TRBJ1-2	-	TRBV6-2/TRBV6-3	TGTGCCAGCCGTTCTTTGTCAGGGATGAACTATGGCTACACCTTC	CASRSLSGMNYGYTF
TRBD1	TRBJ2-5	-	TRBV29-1	TGCAGCGTGTTGCCGAGGACAGGGGTAGAGACCCAGTACTTC	CSVLPRTGVETQYF
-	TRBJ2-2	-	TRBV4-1	TGCGCCAGCAAACAAGGCGGGAACGGGGAGCTGTTTTTT	CASKQGGNGELFF
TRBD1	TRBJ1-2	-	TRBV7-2	TGTGCCAGCAGCTTCGGACAGGGATCCTTCGGCGGCTACACCTTC	CASSFGQGSFGGYTF
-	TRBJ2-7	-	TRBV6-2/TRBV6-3	TGTGCCAGCAGTTACAAGGACAGCCCGAGCTCCTACGAGCAGTACTTC	CASSYKDSPSSYEQYF
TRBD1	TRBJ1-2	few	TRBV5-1	TGCGCCAGCACCCTAGAGACAGGGCCCTACACCTTC	CASTLETGPYTF
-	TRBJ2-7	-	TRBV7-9	TGTGCCAGCAGCTTCGGACAGTTCTACGAGCAGTACTTC	CASSFGQFYEQYF
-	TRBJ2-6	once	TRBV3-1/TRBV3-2	TGTGCCAGCAGCCAAGATTTAAGCGCTGGGGCCAACGTCCTGACTTTC	CASSQDLSAGANVLTF
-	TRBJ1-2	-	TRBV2	TGTGCCAGCTCTTTGAACAGGGACCCTCGTAACTATGGCTACACCTTC	CASSLNRDPRNYGYTF
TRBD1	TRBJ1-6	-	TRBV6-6	TGTGCCAGCAGCCGGGCGGGACAGAACTTATCACCCCTCCACTTT	CASSRAGQNLSPLHF
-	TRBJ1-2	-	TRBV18	TGTGCCAGCTCACCACCCTCACAGTCAGGAGGAGGCTACACCTTC	CASSPPSQSGGGYTF
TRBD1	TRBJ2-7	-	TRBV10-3	TGTGCCATCGCCAAGGGACAGTTGCTTACCTACGAGCAGTACTTC	CAIAKGQLLTYEQYF
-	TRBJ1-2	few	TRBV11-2	TGTGCCAGCAGCTTACAGGTCGGCAATGGCTACACCTTC	CASSLQVGNGYTF
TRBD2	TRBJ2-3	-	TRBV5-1	TGCGCCAGCAGCTCTAGCGGGGGCACAGATACGCAGTATTTT	CASSSSGGTDTQYF
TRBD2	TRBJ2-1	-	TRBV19	TGTGCCAGTACCGAACTAGCGGGGGAATTCGGTGAGCAGTTCTTC	CASTELAGEFGEQFF
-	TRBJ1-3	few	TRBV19	TGTGCCAGTAGCGCAAACGGGGTCTCTGGAAACACCATATATTTT	CASSANGVSGNTIYF
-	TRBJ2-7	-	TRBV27	TGTGCCAGCAGTCTAACTGGGGGGACCTACGAGCAGTACTTC	CASSLTGGTYEQYF
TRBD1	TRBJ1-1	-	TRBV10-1	TGCGCCAGCAGTGATATGGGACAGGGGGCCGAGGCTGAAGCTTTCTTT	CASSDMGQGAEAEAFF
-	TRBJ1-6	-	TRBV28	TGTGCCAGCAGTTTGAGGGCCTCCTATAATTCACCCCTCCACTTT	CASSLRASYNSPLHF
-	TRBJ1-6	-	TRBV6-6	TGTGCCAGCAGTTACTCCCGGGAGAATTCACCCCTCCACTTT	CASSYSRENSPLHF
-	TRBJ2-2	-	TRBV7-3	TGTGCCAGCAGCCTAGGAAGAGACGGGACCGGGGAGCTGTTTTTT	CASSLGRDGTGELFF
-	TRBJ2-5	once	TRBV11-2	TGTGCCAGCAGCTCCACGGGGTTTGAAAAGACCCAGTACTTC	CASSSTGFEKTQYF
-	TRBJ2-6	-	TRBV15	TGTGCCACCTACCTGGACAGGGGACTAGGAAGCTCTGGGGCCAACGTCCTGACTTTC	CATYLDRGLGSSGANVLTF
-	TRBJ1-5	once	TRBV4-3	TGCGCCAGCAGCCAAGATCTGGCTAGTAGCAATCAGCCCCAGCATTTT	CASSQDLASSNQPQHF
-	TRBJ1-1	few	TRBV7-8	TGTGCCAGCAGCTCCTACAGGGACACTGAAGCTTTCTTT	CASSSYRDTEAFF
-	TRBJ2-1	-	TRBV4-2	TGTGCCAGCAGCCAAGTGGGGGGCAATGAGCAGTTCTTC	CASSQVGGNEQFF